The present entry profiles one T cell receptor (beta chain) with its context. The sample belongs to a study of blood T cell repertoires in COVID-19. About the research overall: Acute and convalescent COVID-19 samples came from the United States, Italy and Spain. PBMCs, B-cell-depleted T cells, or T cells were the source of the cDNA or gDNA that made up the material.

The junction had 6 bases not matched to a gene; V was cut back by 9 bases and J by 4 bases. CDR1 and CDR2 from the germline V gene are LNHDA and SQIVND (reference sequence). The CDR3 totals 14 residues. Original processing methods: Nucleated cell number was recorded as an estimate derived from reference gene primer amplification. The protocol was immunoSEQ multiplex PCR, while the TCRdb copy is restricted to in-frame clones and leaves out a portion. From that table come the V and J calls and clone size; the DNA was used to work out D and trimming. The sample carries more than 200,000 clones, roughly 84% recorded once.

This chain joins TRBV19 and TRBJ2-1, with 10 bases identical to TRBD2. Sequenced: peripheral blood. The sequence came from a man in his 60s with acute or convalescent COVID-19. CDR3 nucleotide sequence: TGTGCCAGCCAAGCGGGGGGGACGTACAATGAGCAGTTCTTC. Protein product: CASQAGGTYNEQFF. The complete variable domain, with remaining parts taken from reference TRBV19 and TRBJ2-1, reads DGGITQSPKYLFRKEGQNVTLSCEQNLNHDAMYWYRQDPGQGLRLIYYSQIVNDFQKGDIAEGYSVSREKKESFPLTVTSAQKNPTAFYLCASQAGGTYNEQFFGPGTRLTVL.